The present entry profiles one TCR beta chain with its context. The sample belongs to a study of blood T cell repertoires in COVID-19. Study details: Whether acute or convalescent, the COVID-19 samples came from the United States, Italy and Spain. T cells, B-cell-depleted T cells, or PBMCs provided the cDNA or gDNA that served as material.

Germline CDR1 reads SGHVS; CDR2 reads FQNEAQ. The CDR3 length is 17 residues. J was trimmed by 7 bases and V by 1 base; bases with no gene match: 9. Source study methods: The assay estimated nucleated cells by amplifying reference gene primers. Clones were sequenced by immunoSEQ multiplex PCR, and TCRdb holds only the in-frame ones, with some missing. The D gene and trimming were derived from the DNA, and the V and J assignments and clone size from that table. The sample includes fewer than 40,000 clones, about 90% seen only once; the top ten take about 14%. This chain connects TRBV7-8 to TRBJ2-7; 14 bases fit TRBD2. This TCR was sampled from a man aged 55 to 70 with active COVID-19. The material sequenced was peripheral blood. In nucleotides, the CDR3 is TGTGCCAGCAGCTTAGACCCGACTAGCGGGAGGGCCGGTGAGCAGTACTTC. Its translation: CASSLDPTSGRAGEQYF.